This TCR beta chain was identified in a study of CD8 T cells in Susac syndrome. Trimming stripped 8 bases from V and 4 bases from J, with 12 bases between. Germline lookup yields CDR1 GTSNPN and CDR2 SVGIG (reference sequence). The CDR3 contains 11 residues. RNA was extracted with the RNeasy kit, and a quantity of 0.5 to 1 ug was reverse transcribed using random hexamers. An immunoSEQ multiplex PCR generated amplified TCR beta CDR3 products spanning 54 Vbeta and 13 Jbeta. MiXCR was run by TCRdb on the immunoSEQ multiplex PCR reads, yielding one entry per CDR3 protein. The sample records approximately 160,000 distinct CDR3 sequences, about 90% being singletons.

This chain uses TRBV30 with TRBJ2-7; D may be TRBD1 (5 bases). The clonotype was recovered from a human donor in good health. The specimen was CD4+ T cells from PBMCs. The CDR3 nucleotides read TGTGCCGTAATGACAGATTACGAGCAGTACTTC. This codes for CAVMTDYEQYF.